Below are 27 T cell receptor beta chains sequenced from a single sample in a study of Graves' ophthalmopathy and Graves' hyperthyroidism. The TCR beta CDR3 regions underwent amplification from RNA transcripts. RT-PCR in the first round used HTBI primers; a second-round multiplex PCR followed. One entry per CDR3 protein results from TCRdb running MiXCR on the multiplex PCR reads. Of approximately 210,000 distinct CDR3 sequences in the sample, 25% to 35% were seen once. Sequencing was performed on peripheral blood. The origin of the receptors is a man in his fifties or sixties with Graves' ophthalmopathy.

This clonotype occurred many times. The chain employs TRBV6-2 or TRBV6-3 and TRBJ2-7, with D possibly matching TRBD2 (6 bases). The CDR3 has 14 amino acids. With 6 bases removed from V and 6 bases from J, the gap between germline ends came to 18 bases. Germline CDR1 and CDR2: MNHEY and SVGEGT. The CDR3 here is CASRHPGTYREQYF. The CDR3 bases are TGTGCCAGCAGACACCCGGGGACTTACCGCGAGCAGTACTTC.

The chain combines TRBV12-3 or TRBV12-4 with TRBJ1-1; D is perhaps TRBD1 (5 bases). V gave up 6 bases and J gave up 3 bases, with 17 bases separating them. The CDR3 is made up of 15 amino acids. CDR3 region: CASSMEGVRDTEAFF. For the CDR3, the DNA is TGTGCCAGCAGCATGGAAGGGGTCCGGGACACTGAAGCTTTCTTT.

This chain connects TRBV7-8 to TRBJ1-1; D is undetermined. CDR1 and CDR2 from the germline V gene are SGHVS and FQNEAQ. Trimming cost V 1 base and J 10 bases, with 10 bases left between them. CDR3 length: 12 residues. The CDR3 sequence: CASSLERSTAFF. The CDR3 DNA follows: TGTGCCAGCAGCTTAGAGAGGAGTACAGCTTTCTTT.

This clonotype was observed at least ten times. V usage is TRBV19 and J usage is TRBJ1-1; D remains unclear. This CDR3 comprises 13 residues. CDR1 LNHDA and CDR2 SQIVND come from the germline V gene (reference sequence). V lost 0 bases and J 1 base, leaving 3 bases between the germline ends. As DNA, the CDR3 is TGTGCCAGTAGTATAGACTCGAACACTGAAGCTTTCTTT. As protein: CASSIDSNTEAFF.

In this sample, this clonotype turned up many times. This sequence joins TRBV6-1 and TRBJ2-2; perhaps TRBD1 as D (5 bases). Germline CDR1 reads MNHNS; CDR2 reads SASEGT. The CDR3 length is 13 residues. Trimming took off 7 bases at V and 5 bases at J, with 11 bases between the two ends. CDR3 loop: CASKGQTTGELFF. The CDR3 DNA sequence: TGTGCCAGCAAGGGGCAGACTACCGGGGAGCTGTTTTTT.

At least ten counts were recorded for this clonotype. This rearrangement joins TRBV6-6 to TRBJ1-1; D is undetermined. CDR1 and CDR2 from the germline V gene are MNHNY and SVGAGI (reference sequence). V lost 6 bases and J lost 4, with 12 bases in between. The CDR3 extends over 13 amino acids. This CDR3 reads CASRRVSGTEAFF. Here the CDR3 DNA reads TGTGCCAGCAGGAGGGTAAGTGGCACTGAAGCTTTCTTT.

The count of this clonotype is one. The chain recombines TRBV6-2 or TRBV6-3 with TRBJ2-5; the match to TRBD1 covers 11 bases. Looked up from germline, CDR1 is MNHEY and CDR2 is SVGEGT. The junction had 5 bases not matched to a gene; V was cut back by 6 bases and J by 5 bases. The CDR3 length is 14 residues. CDR3: CASRDGQGAETQYF. CDR3 coding DNA: TGTGCCAGCAGAGATGGACAGGGGGCCGAGACCCAGTACTTC.

This clonotype was recorded at least ten times. This rearrangement joins TRBV12-3 or TRBV12-4 to TRBJ2-7, with D perhaps being TRBD1 or TRBD2 (5 bases each). The V and J ends lost 6 bases and 2 bases respectively, with 11 bases between them. CDR3 length: 13 amino acids. CDR3 sequence (DNA): TGTGCCAGCAGCCTGATGGGGGCCTACGAGCAGTACTTC. Translated, it gives CASSLMGAYEQYF.

The V call is TRBV12-3 or TRBV12-4, the J call TRBJ2-5; TRBD1 is a possible D gene (6 bases). CDR3 size: 14 residues. Trimming removed 6 bases from V and 5 bases from J, with 16 bases in between. CDR3 in DNA: TGTGCCAGCAGGCCCGTAGGGGGTGGGGAGACCCAGTACTTC. It translates to CASRPVGGGETQYF.

A single count supports this clonotype. The chain carries TRBV10-3 and TRBJ2-5, with no clear D. V dropped 2 bases and J dropped 4 bases, with 11 bases sitting between them. This CDR3 spans 14 amino acids. Germline CDR1 ENHRY, CDR2 SYGVKD. For the CDR3, the DNA is TGTGCCATCAGTGAGGGCGTTCCCCGAGAGACCCAGTACTTC. Amino acids: CAISEGVPRETQYF.

The chain combines TRBV2 with TRBJ1-5; no reliable D call. This CDR3 spans 13 amino acids. V was shortened by 8 bases and J by 4 bases, with 12 bases between the two germline ends. The germline V gene has CDR1 SNHLY and CDR2 FYNNEI. In nucleotides, the CDR3 is TGTGCCAGCTGTGGACGGAGAAATCAGCCCCAGCATTTT. It yields the protein CASCGRRNQPQHF.

This chain uses TRBV20-1 with TRBJ2-7, with D perhaps matching TRBD1 (6 bases). Germline loops: CDR1 DFQATT, CDR2 SNEGSKA (reference sequence). The CDR3 sequence is 14 residues long. The germline V and J ends were trimmed by 6 bases and 3 bases, with 18 bases remaining between them. The CDR3 DNA reads TGCAGTGCACGAAGGGGGACCAACGACTACGAGCAGTACTTC. This codes for CSARRGTNDYEQYF.

This clonotype was recorded many times. The chain uses TRBV30 and TRBJ1-1; 9 positions match TRBD1. V shed 4 bases and J 5 bases; nucleotides not matched to a gene: 11. Germline CDR1 reads GTSNPN; CDR2 reads SVGIG (reference sequence). The CDR3 runs to 15 residues. The CDR3 protein is CAWNRGRTVGTEAFF. In DNA form, the CDR3 reads TGTGCCTGGAACAGGGGGCGAACGGTGGGAACTGAAGCTTTCTTT. Filled out from reference TRBV30 and TRBJ1-1, the complete variable domain reads SQTIHQWPATLVQPVGSPLSLECTVEGTSNPNLYWYRQAAGRGLQLLFYSVGIGQISSEVPQNLSASRPQDRQFILSSKKLLLSDSGFYLCAWNRGRTVGTEAFFGQGTRLTVV.

This clonotype was seen many times. This rearrangement joins TRBV4-3 to TRBJ2-1, with a tentative D call TRBD1 (6 bases). Germline-derived CDR1 and CDR2 are LGHNA and YSLEER. V shed 6 bases and J shed 1 base, with 13 bases lying between them. The CDR3 is made up of 15 amino acids. As DNA, the CDR3 is TGCGCCAGCAGTCTCGGACAGTCTTCCTACAATGAGCAGTTCTTC. This codes for CASSLGQSSYNEQFF.

This clonotype was seen at least ten times. The gene calls are TRBV5-1 and TRBJ1-6; D remains ambiguous. The CDR3 length is 14 residues. Germline CDR1 and CDR2: SGHRS and YFSETQ. Trimming cost V 4 bases and J 14 bases, with 19 bases left between them. The CDR3 sequence is CASSPGRNPITLHF. The CDR3 DNA sequence: TGCGCCAGCAGCCCCGGCCGGAACCCAATAACCCTCCACTTT.

This clonotype was seen many times. CDR3 protein: CASSPGTGGRKSNQPQHF. The DNA for the CDR3 is TGTGCCAGCAGCCCGGGGACAGGGGGGCGTAAAAGCAATCAGCCCCAGCATTTT. V is TRBV7-2 and J is TRBJ1-5; 11 bases match TRBD1. Germline V lookup: CDR1 SGHTA, CDR2 FQGNSA. The V gene end was trimmed by 5 bases and the J gene end by 1 base; junction bases not matched to a gene: 10. This CDR3 is 18 amino acids long.

The rearrangement links TRBV6-1 to TRBJ2-5, with 10 bases aligning to TRBD1. The CDR3 is 14 amino acids. From germline, CDR1 is MNHNS and CDR2 SASEGT. Trimming cost V 6 bases and J 7 bases; bases outside gene matches: 8. The CDR3 sequence is CASRDRGTGVTQYF. In DNA, the CDR3 is TGTGCCAGCAGGGATCGTGGGACAGGGGTGACCCAGTACTTC.

The sample holds many counts of this clonotype. V and J are TRBV20-1 and TRBJ1-6; D perhaps matches TRBD1 (5 bases). With 5 bases removed from V and 10 bases from J, the gap between germline ends came to 24 bases. This CDR3 contains 16 residues. In germline, CDR1 is DFQATT, CDR2 SNEGSKA (reference sequence). The CDR3 region is CSAQDGGTLGGSPLHF. The CDR3 DNA follows: TGCAGTGCTCAAGATGGGGGGACCCTTGGTGGGTCACCCCTCCACTTT.

This clonotype was recorded at least ten times. This chain joins TRBV4-1 and TRBJ2-5, with 11 bases matching TRBD2. The CDR3 spans 20 residues. Looked up from germline, CDR1 is MGHRA and CDR2 is YSYEKL. V lost 1 base and J lost 0; bases outside the gene matches: 13. In DNA form, the CDR3 reads TGCGCCAGCAGCCAAGGCGGACTAGCGGGCTCCGGGAGAGACCAAGAGACCCAGTACTTC. It specifies CASSQGGLAGSGRDQETQYF.

This clonotype was counted many times. This rearrangement joins TRBV29-1 to TRBJ1-2, with TRBD1 identical over 10 bases. CDR1 is SQVTM and CDR2 is ANQGSEA in the germline V gene. Trimming at V came to 6 bases and at J to 0 bases, leaving 10 bases not matched to a gene. The CDR3 length is 16 residues. The CDR3 DNA follows: TGCAGCGTGTCCGGGACAGGGGCCTACCCTAACTATGGCTACACCTTC. Protein sequence: CSVSGTGAYPNYGYTF.

At least ten counts were recorded for this clonotype. The V and J genes are TRBV28 and TRBJ2-4; the match to TRBD2 covers 9 bases. The CDR3 spans 15 residues. V shed 5 bases, J shed 8 bases, and the junction held 10 bases outside the gene matches. Germline CDR1 MDHEN, CDR2 SYDVKM. CDR3 in DNA: TGTGCCAGCAGTCCTTATAGCGGGAGTCGGGACATTCAGTACTTC. Translating it yields CASSPYSGSRDIQYF.

This clonotype was found many times. The chain couples TRBV19 to TRBJ2-2, with D tentatively TRBD2 (6 bases). Germline V CDR1 and CDR2: LNHDA, SQIVND (reference sequence). The V end was cut by 3 bases, the J end by 4 bases, with 15 bases between. The CDR3 contains 16 residues. The CDR3 DNA sequence: TGTGCCAGTAGTATTGATTGGGGAGGTTCCACCGGGGAGCTGTTTTTT. It is translated as CASSIDWGGSTGELFF.

This clonotype was recorded many times. This chain links TRBV7-2 with TRBJ2-5; 11 bases are shared with TRBD2. The CDR3 sequence is 17 residues long. V lost 1 base and J lost 5; bases outside the gene matches: 9. CDR1 is SGHTA, CDR2 FQGNSA, per germline. CDR3: CASSLDPRTSGRETQYF. The CDR3 DNA reads TGTGCCAGCAGCTTAGACCCCAGGACTAGCGGGCGGGAGACCCAGTACTTC.

This clonotype was recorded many times. This chain uses TRBV19 with TRBJ1-3; possibly TRBD1 for D (6 bases). The V gene lost 7 bases and the J gene lost 1 base, with 14 bases spanning the gap. The V gene's germline CDR1 is LNHDA and CDR2 SQIVND (reference sequence). This CDR3 comprises 15 residues. The CDR3 is CASTWTANSGNTIYF. The DNA for the CDR3 is TGTGCCAGTACCTGGACAGCCAATTCTGGAAACACCATATATTTT.

In this sample, this clonotype turned up many times. The chain carries TRBV28 and TRBJ1-2; D gene uncertain. V gave up 4 bases and J gave up 2 bases, with 8 bases separating them. Germline-derived CDR1 and CDR2 are MDHEN and SYDVKM. CDR3 length equals 13 residues. Written as DNA, the CDR3 is TGTGCCAGCAGTTGGACGGGGAACTATGGCTACACCTTC. It translates to CASSWTGNYGYTF.

The genes are TRBV6-2 or TRBV6-3 and TRBJ2-6; D ambiguous. The germline CDR1 and CDR2 sequences are MNHEY and SVGEGT. The V and J ends lost 0 bases and 0 bases respectively, with 3 bases between them. CDR3 size: 15 residues. The CDR3 loop reads CASSYSNSGANVLTF. The CDR3 DNA is TGTGCCAGCAGTTACTCGAACTCTGGGGCCAACGTCCTGACTTTC.

The sample holds many counts of this clonotype. The chain carries TRBV15 and TRBJ2-7; 10 nucleotides match TRBD1. Unmatched junction bases numbered 3, after V lost 0 bases and J lost 4 bases. The V gene's germline CDR1 is LNHNV and CDR2 YYDKDF (reference sequence). The CDR3 loop spans 15 amino acids. In DNA form, the CDR3 reads TGTGCCACCAGCAGAGAGACAGGGGGCGCGTACGAGCAGTACTTC. This encodes CATSRETGGAYEQYF. The variable domain in full, completed from reference TRBV15 and TRBJ2-7, reads DAMVIQNPRYQVTQFGKPVTLSCSQTLNHNVMYWYQQKSSQAPKLLFHYYDKDFNNEADTPDNFQSRRPNTSFCFLDIRSPGLGDTAMYLCATSRETGGAYEQYFGPGTRLTVT.